The TCR beta chain described here comes from a study of blood T cells in healthy people across ages. On the study more broadly: About one barcoded beta molecule per two T cells was the capture yield of template switching.

This CDR3 has 17 residues. V lost 6 bases and J lost 4; bases outside the gene matches: 9. Then a second PCR, running roughly 7 to 11 cycles, was carried out with a sample-barcoded 5' primer and a J-beta primer mix. MiXCR was run by TCRdb on the 5' RACE reads, yielding one entry per CDR3 protein. This table holds around 1,000,000 distinct CDR3 sequences, about 23% found once. The study recruited healthy Caucasian donors from Russia who were aged roughly 6 to 95. Study-wide results and limits: The fall in TCR beta diversity per million T cells was roughly linear with age.

In regard to this clonotype: Its antigen is currently unknown.

The sample was also linked to a second study, of T cells of mothers and their children. That publication notes: Every mother supplied over 8.5 million TCR beta CDR3 reads and every child a few million.

The chain combines TRBV12-3 or TRBV12-4 with TRBJ2-6; 10 nucleotides agree with TRBD1. The TCR sequence derives from a girl aged 2-15 years in good health. The sequenced material came from blood. DNA of the CDR3: TGTGCCAGCAGGGGGACAGGGGACCTGGACGGGGCCAACGTCCTGACTTTC. It yields the protein CASRGTGDLDGANVLTF.